These T cell receptor beta chains were read from a single sample in a study of T cells in Graves' hyperthyroidism and ophthalmopathy. MiXCR, run by TCRdb on the multiplex PCR reads, gives a single entry per CDR3 protein. Here the sample spans under 650,000 distinct CDR3 sequences, around 15% being singletons. Sequenced: blood. The receptors derive from a woman in her twenties or thirties with Graves' hyperthyroidism. CDR3s include the opening cysteine and the closing phenylalanine or tryptophan. Fields, in order: CDR3 length, J gene, D gene, V gene, CDR3 protein. The D gene is left open where the match is weak.

15 | TRBJ2-7 | NA | TRBV7-2 | CASSLVGGREDEQYF
14 | TRBJ1-2 | TRBD1 | TRBV20-1 | CSAKIQGANYGYTF
14 | TRBJ2-2 | NA | TRBV3-1 | CASSQVANTGELFF
14 | TRBJ2-7 | NA | TRBV28 | CASSPDGVKSEQYF
14 | TRBJ1-4 | NA | TRBV13 | CASSPGTNNEKLFF
19 | TRBJ2-1 | TRBD2 | TRBV15 | CATSRDPPRVAGGNNEQFF
13 | TRBJ1-5 | NA | TRBV7-9 | CASSNNREQPQHF
14 | TRBJ2-7 | NA | TRBV6-1 | CASSYRDGPYEQYF
13 | TRBJ2-7 | TRBD1 | TRBV11-2 | CASKGTGVGEQYF
17 | TRBJ2-5 | NA | TRBV29-1 | CSVDSQGAGDPQETQYF
15 | TRBJ1-5 | NA | TRBV9 | CASSVGEGLGQPQHF
13 | TRBJ2-6 | NA | TRBV30 | CAGDMAGANVLTF
15 | TRBJ1-5 | NA | TRBV15 | CATTPDRYSNQPQHF
15 | TRBJ1-2 | NA | TRBV20-1 | CSARVGRGAGDGYTF
13 | TRBJ1-2 | NA | TRBV15 | CATSNGGSYGYTF
15 | TRBJ2-1 | NA | TRBV3-1 | CASSQVDARDNEQFF
13 | TRBJ1-1 | NA | TRBV6-5 | CASSLTEDTEAFF
21 | TRBJ2-2 | TRBD2 | TRBV28 | CASSPLRGLGLAGPNTGELFF
15 | TRBJ1-6 | TRBD1 | TRBV5-4 | CASSSPGQGESPLHF
15 | TRBJ1-5 | NA | TRBV12-3/TRBV12-4 | CASSSKPQFDQPQHF
15 | TRBJ1-5 | NA | TRBV7-2 | CASSLGGPRNQPQHF